The 2 T cell receptor beta chains below were found in one sample sequenced in a study of beta chain features in type 1 diabetes. The study reverse transcribed the entire isolated RNA, so it sequenced expressed TCRB transcripts. Produced via immunoSEQ multiplex PCR; TCRdb's table is partial and in-frame only. The profile shows 300,000 to 450,000 clones, about 12% of them singletons. The sequenced sample was naive CD4+ T cells from blood. The receptors were gathered from a man in his late teens or twenties in good health.

This clone was observed a handful of times. The chain is built from TRBV28 and TRBJ1-5; 8 bases are a match to TRBD1. Trimming cost V 8 bases and J 4 bases; bases outside gene matches: 7. The germline CDR1 and CDR2 sequences are MDHEN and SYDVKM. The CDR3 consists of 14 residues. The CDR3: CASWGRQGNQPQHF. The CDR3 region has the DNA TGTGCCAGCTGGGGCCGACAGGGGAATCAGCCCCAGCATTTT.

The rearrangement links TRBV10-3 to TRBJ2-3; D gene uncertain. Germline lookup yields CDR1 ENHRY and CDR2 SYGVKD. Trimming pared 6 bases from V and 1 base from J, leaving 8 bases between. CDR3 length equals 13 residues. The CDR3 loop is CAIRGGGTDTQYF. The CDR3 nucleotides are TGTGCCATCAGAGGTGGAGGCACAGATACGCAGTATTTT.